This T cell receptor beta chain was sequenced during a study of technical replicates of blood from a handful of donors. Germline assignment: CDR1 MGHRA and CDR2 YSYEKL. The CDR3 is 19 residues long. V was pared by 4 bases and J by 6 bases, with 21 bases of the junction left unmatched. Measured with immunoSEQ multiplex PCR; TCRdb has only the in-frame clones, and not every one. The table shows tens of thousands of clones, with about 96% occurring only once. This clonotype was obtained from a human donor in good health. The genes are TRBV4-1 and TRBJ1-1; TRBD1 matches 9 bases. The source material was T cells isolated from PBMCs. In nucleotides, the CDR3 is TGCGCCAGCAGCCCACTCCCAGGACAGGGGAGGTATTTTGTCGCTGAAGCTTTCTTT. Its translation: CASSPLPGQGRYFVAEAFF.